Below, 22 T cell receptor beta chains from the same sample are listed, as sequenced in a study of T cell changes during pregnancy in multiple sclerosis. Sequencing was performed with immunoSEQ multiplex PCR; in TCRdb, only in-frame clones are kept and a portion is missing. Among more than 65,000 clones listed, about 91% were seen once. The input for sequencing was peripheral blood, taken in the first trimester of pregnancy. The receptors derive from a female donor with multiple sclerosis, enrolled in a pregnancy study.

The chain carries TRBV5-6 and TRBJ1-3; 7 bases map to TRBD1. Trimming at V came to 3 bases and at J to 7 bases, leaving 7 bases not matched to a gene. Germline CDR1 and CDR2: SGHDT and YYEEEE. This CDR3 comprises 14 residues. CDR3 amino acids: CASSSTGDWNTIYF. CDR3 sequence (DNA): TGTGCCAGCAGCTCTACAGGGGACTGGAACACCATATATTTT.

This chain uses TRBV4-1 with TRBJ2-1; weak D call: TRBD1 (6 bases). The V end lost 3 bases, the J end lost 3 bases, and 18 bases lay between the germline ends. The CDR3 spans 17 residues. Germline V gene lookup returns CDR1 MGHRA and CDR2 YSYEKL. The CDR3, as DNA: TGCGCCAGCAGCCACCACTCTTCAGGGGTGGGCTACAATGAGCAGTTCTTC. It codes for CASSHHSSGVGYNEQFF.

The chain couples TRBV28 to TRBJ2-1, with D perhaps TRBD2 (6 bases). Germline V gene sequence: CDR1 MDHEN, CDR2 SYDVKM. Between the trimmed V and J ends, which lost 3 bases and 4 bases, there was a span of 13 bases. The CDR3 is 15 residues long. CDR3 residues: CASSFPQRVYNEQFF. The CDR3 bases are TGTGCCAGCAGTTTTCCCCAGCGGGTATACAATGAGCAGTTCTTC.

The chain employs TRBV5-4 and TRBJ1-3; D is unclear. CDR1 and CDR2 from the germline V gene are SGHNT and YYREEE (reference sequence). Between the trimmed V and J ends, which lost 4 bases and 3 bases, there was a span of 11 bases. The CDR3 spans 14 residues. Here the CDR3 reads CASSPGGSGNTIYF. The CDR3 nucleotides read TGTGCCAGCAGCCCGGGTGGAAGTGGAAACACCATATATTTT.

This chain links TRBV29-1 with TRBJ2-3; a possible D gene is TRBD2 (6 bases). Germline CDR1 SQVTM, CDR2 ANQGSEA. Trimming left V 4 bases short and J 7 bases short, with 12 bases between. This CDR3 region has 12 residues. CDR3 nucleotide sequence: TGCAGCGTTGTAGCCGGGGGAAATACGCAGTATTTT. Its translation: CSVVAGGNTQYF.

The gene calls are TRBV6-6 and TRBJ1-2; D unresolved. Trimming left V 2 bases short and J 0 bases short, with 13 bases between. The CDR3 runs to 16 residues. CDR1 and CDR2 from the germline V gene are MNHNY and SVGAGI (reference sequence). The CDR3 reads CASSYPQSEPNYGYTF. CDR3 DNA: TGTGCCAGCAGTTACCCACAGTCAGAACCTAACTATGGCTACACCTTC.

The chain recombines TRBV30 with TRBJ2-5, with D perhaps matching TRBD2 (6 bases). Trimming took 1 base from V and 5 from J, leaving 11 bases between them. CDR3 length: 13 amino acids. Germline values: CDR1 GTSNPN, CDR2 SVGIG (reference sequence). The CDR3 region has the DNA TGTGCCTGGAGTGGACTAGGTTGGGAGACCCAGTACTTC. This gives the protein CAWSGLGWETQYF.

The chain employs TRBV30 and TRBJ1-6, with TRBD1 as a possible D gene (5 bases). Germline V CDR1 and CDR2: GTSNPN, SVGIG (reference sequence). Trimming left V 6 bases short and J 1 base short, with 16 bases between. The CDR3 is made up of 16 amino acids. The DNA of the CDR3 is TGTGCCTGTTTTAACCCAGGGAGGTCCTATAATTCACCCCTCCACTTT. This encodes CACFNPGRSYNSPLHF.

The gene calls are TRBV4-1 and TRBJ1-2; a possible D gene is TRBD1 (6 bases). The V gene lost 0 bases and the J gene lost 5 bases, with 13 bases spanning the gap. Looked up from germline, CDR1 is MGHRA and CDR2 is YSYEKL. The CDR3 runs to 15 residues. In DNA form, the CDR3 reads TGCGCCAGCAGCCAAGACTCGCCAGGGGCGTATGGCTACACCTTC. Its translation: CASSQDSPGAYGYTF.

This clone was detected once. This chain links TRBV30 with TRBJ1-2, with 10 positions matching TRBD1. Germline CDR1 GTSNPN, CDR2 SVGIG (reference sequence). J lost 4 bases, V lost 3 bases, and 8 bases had no gene match. The CDR3 spans 15 residues. The CDR3 region has the DNA TGTGCCTGGAGCCCCGGGACAGGGGCCCCCTATGGCTACACCTTC. This gives the protein CAWSPGTGAPYGYTF. Combining the CDR3 with reference TRBV30 and TRBJ1-2 gives the whole variable domain SQTIHQWPATLVQPVGSPLSLECTVEGTSNPNLYWYRQAAGRGLQLLFYSVGIGQISSEVPQNLSASRPQDRQFILSSKKLLLSDSGFYLCAWSPGTGAPYGYTFGSGTRLTVV.

This clone was detected only a few times. The V gene is TRBV5-1, the J gene TRBJ1-1; D ambiguous. Trimming pared 8 bases from V and 1 base from J, leaving 15 bases between. Germline V gives CDR1 SGHRS, CDR2 YFSETQ. The CDR3 is 14 amino acids. The CDR3 bases are TGCGCCAGTAAGGCAGGATCTCAGAACACTGAAGCTTTCTTT. Its translation is CASKAGSQNTEAFF.

V gene TRBV28 combines with J gene TRBJ1-3; D gene unclear. This CDR3 contains 11 residues. CDR1 is MDHEN and CDR2 is SYDVKM in the germline V gene. V was clipped by 6 bases and J by 3 bases, with 3 bases between them. CDR3 amino acids: CASRYGNTIYF. Written as DNA, the CDR3 is TGTGCCAGCAGATATGGAAACACCATATATTTT.

This chain connects TRBV19 to TRBJ1-2; 10 bases fit TRBD1. V lost 3 bases, J lost 3 bases, and 4 bases stayed unmatched. Germline V gives CDR1 LNHDA, CDR2 SQIVND (reference sequence). The CDR3 totals 15 residues. In nucleotides, the CDR3 is TGTGCCAGTAGTATGGACAGGGGGGTTGACTATGGCTACACCTTC. Protein: CASSMDRGVDYGYTF.

V and J are TRBV5-1 and TRBJ1-6; 8 bases line up with TRBD1. There are 16 residues in the CDR3. Germline CDR1 is SGHRS and CDR2 is YFSETQ. The V and J ends lost 1 base and 7 bases, in that order; junction bases with no gene match: 7. The CDR3 sequence: CASSLNPGQGNSPLHF. The CDR3 DNA sequence: TGCGCCAGCAGCTTGAATCCTGGACAGGGCAATTCACCCCTCCACTTT.

The V gene is TRBV5-1, the J gene TRBJ2-7, with 10 bases fitting TRBD2. Losses at the gene ends were 4 bases for V and 3 bases for J; bases not matched to a gene: 7. Germline assignment: CDR1 SGHRS and CDR2 YFSETQ. The CDR3 extends over 15 amino acids. CDR3 in DNA: TGCGCCAGCAGCGCCTCAACTAGCGGGAACTACGAGCAGTACTTC. The encoded protein is CASSASTSGNYEQYF.

V is TRBV5-1 and J is TRBJ1-1; tentative D call: TRBD1 (6 bases). Trimming shortened V by 4 bases and J by 4 bases, and 17 bases separated the two germline ends. Germline V CDR1 and CDR2: SGHRS, YFSETQ. CDR3 length: 15 amino acids. The CDR3 loop is CASSSLQGEGTEAFF. As DNA, the CDR3 is TGCGCCAGCAGCAGTTTACAGGGCGAGGGCACTGAAGCTTTCTTT.

The V call is TRBV29-1, the J call TRBJ2-4, with D possibly matching TRBD1 (6 bases). Germline loops: CDR1 SQVTM, CDR2 ANQGSEA. The CDR3 is 14 residues long. Between the trimmed V and J ends, which lost 6 bases and 0 bases, there was a span of 12 bases. CDR3 nucleotide sequence: TGCAGCGTGATGGACAGCTTAGCCAAAAACATTCAGTACTTC. Amino acid sequence: CSVMDSLAKNIQYF.

The chain has TRBV30 and TRBJ1-2, with no clear D. Germline V gene data show CDR1 as GTSNPN and CDR2 as SVGIG (reference sequence). Trimming left V 1 base short and J 6 bases short, with 15 bases between. There are 14 residues in the CDR3. CDR3 residues: CAWSAQLRRDGYTF. The CDR3 nucleotides read TGTGCCTGGAGTGCCCAACTACGACGGGATGGCTACACCTTC. The variable domain in full, completed from reference TRBV30 and TRBJ1-2, reads SQTIHQWPATLVQPVGSPLSLECTVEGTSNPNLYWYRQAAGRGLQLLFYSVGIGQISSEVPQNLSASRPQDRQFILSSKKLLLSDSGFYLCAWSAQLRRDGYTFGSGTRLTVV.

The chain links TRBV2 to TRBJ2-7, with D possibly being TRBD1 (6 bases). The CDR3 covers 17 residues. V was clipped by 0 bases and J by 4 bases, with 19 bases between them. Germline loops: CDR1 SNHLY, CDR2 FYNNEI. The CDR3 DNA sequence: TGTGCCAGCAGTGAAGCACGTCCAGGCCAGGGGAATTACGAGCAGTACTTC. Translation: CASSEARPGQGNYEQYF.

The rearrangement joins TRBV7-2 to TRBJ2-7, with 7 bases aligning to TRBD2. The CDR3 has 17 residues. Germline V gene sequence: CDR1 SGHTA, CDR2 FQGNSA. Germline trimming cut 5 bases from V and 0 bases from J; bases unmatched to any gene: 13. CDR3 amino acids: CASSTLSSGALSYEQYF. DNA of the CDR3: TGTGCCAGCAGCACCCTCAGCAGCGGGGCGCTCTCCTACGAGCAGTACTTC.

This CDR3 is CASSLTADNSPLHF. For the CDR3, the DNA is TGTGCCAGCAGTTTAACGGCGGATAATTCACCCCTCCACTTT. V usage is TRBV27 and J usage is TRBJ1-6; D unresolved. CDR1 is MNHEY and CDR2 is SMNVEV in the germline V gene (reference sequence). CDR3 size: 14 residues. The V and J ends lost 2 bases and 5 bases respectively, with 7 bases between them.

This chain uses TRBV5-1 with TRBJ2-2, with 9 nucleotides matching TRBD2. V trimming: 0 bases; J trimming: 5 bases; junction bases outside the gene matches: 5. The CDR3 contains 16 residues. Germline V gene lookup returns CDR1 SGHRS and CDR2 YFSETQ. The CDR3 loop reads CASSLVVSGRTGELFF. In DNA, the CDR3 is TGCGCCAGCAGCTTGGTAGTTAGCGGGAGAACCGGGGAGCTGTTTTTT.